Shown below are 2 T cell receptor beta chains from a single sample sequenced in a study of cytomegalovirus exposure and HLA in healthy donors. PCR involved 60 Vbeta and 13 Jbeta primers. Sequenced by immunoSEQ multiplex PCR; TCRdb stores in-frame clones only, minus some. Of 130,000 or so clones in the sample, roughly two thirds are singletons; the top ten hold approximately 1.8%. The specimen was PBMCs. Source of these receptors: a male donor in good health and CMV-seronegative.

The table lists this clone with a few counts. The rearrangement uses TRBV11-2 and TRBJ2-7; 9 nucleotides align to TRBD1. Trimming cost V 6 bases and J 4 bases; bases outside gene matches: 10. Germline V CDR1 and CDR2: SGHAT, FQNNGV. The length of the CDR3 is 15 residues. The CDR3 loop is CASRNRDRVKYEQYF. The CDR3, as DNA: TGTGCCAGCAGGAACCGGGACAGGGTGAAATACGAGCAGTACTTC.

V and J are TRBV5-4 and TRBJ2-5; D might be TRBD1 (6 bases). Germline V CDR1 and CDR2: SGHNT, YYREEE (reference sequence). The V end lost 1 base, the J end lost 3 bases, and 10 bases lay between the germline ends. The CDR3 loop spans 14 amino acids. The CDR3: CASSLNRAEETQYF. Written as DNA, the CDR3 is TGTGCCAGCAGCTTGAACAGGGCAGAAGAGACCCAGTACTTC.